This record covers a single T cell receptor (beta chain). The clone's antigen remains unknown. No base-level quality is on record; no much larger clone is a single base apart. This sample was included in a study of T-cell reconstitution after alpha-beta-depleted transplantation in children (dated by TCRdb to the mid-2010s). With respect to the entire study: T-cell immune reconstitution after TCRalphabeta/CD19-depleted allogeneic hematopoietic cell transplantation in children was quantitatively tracked in the study by means of TCR repertoire profiling.

The treatment or condition tag for this specimen amounts to: allogeneic hematopoietic cell transplantation with graft depleted of TCRalphabeta T cells and CD19 B cells. TCRalphabeta/CD19-depleted allogeneic hematopoietic cell grafts were given to the transplant recipients, all of whom were children. The receptor library was made with PCR. Data came from an Illumina HiSeq 2500. To normalize quantification of the TCRbeta repertoire, the TCR libraries were built with molecular barcoding that relied on unique molecular identifiers. TCRdb reanalyzed the raw reads on its own, using fastp at Q25 for trimming and MiXCR for clone calling, and kept in-frame beta chains. Rows merge per CDR3 protein into single entries with the most common DNA and genes. The sample has around 450,000 distinct CDR3 sequences on record, about 11% of them singletons. 2% of the sample comes from the top ten. Results the study describes overall, beyond this receptor: Apparently early alphabetaT-cell count recovery about two months after transplant reportedly relied on only several hundred rapidly expanded clones derived from non-depleted graft cells. In some patients, the high TCRbeta diversity seen at day 60 was put down to recipient T cells and intrathymic progenitors that had survived conditioning. The frequencies of hyperexpanded clones fell over the following months, and after one year, T-cell counts and TCRbeta diversity were mostly attributed to newly produced T cells.

CDR3 length: 15 amino acids, cysteine to phenylalanine. The retained sequence is limited to the CDR3, 45 bases, with the frame set at the first base. From a lookup of the germline V gene, CDR1 and CDR2 are SGHTA and FQGNSA. Cut back by 4 bases and 5 bases, the V and J ends lie 14 bases apart. The TCR originated in a child younger than 10 with inherited bone marrow failure, due to receive a stem cell transplant. The chain joins TRBV7-2 to TRBJ2-2; the D gene identity is not certain. The source was PBMCs, collected before TCRalphabeta/CD19-depleted stem cell transplant. The CDR3 region: CASSSLAAATGELFF. The DNA sequence is TGTGCCAGCAGCTCGCTGGCGGCAGCAACCGGGGAGCTGTTTTTT. The reference TRBV7-2 and TRBJ2-2 proteins fill in what lies around the CDR3, so the full variable domain reads GAGVSQSPSNKVTEKGKDVELRCDPISGHTALYWYRQSLGQGLEFLIYFQGNSAPDKSGLPSDRFSAERTGGSVSTLTIQRTQQEDSAVYLCASSSLAAATGELFFGEGSRLTVL.